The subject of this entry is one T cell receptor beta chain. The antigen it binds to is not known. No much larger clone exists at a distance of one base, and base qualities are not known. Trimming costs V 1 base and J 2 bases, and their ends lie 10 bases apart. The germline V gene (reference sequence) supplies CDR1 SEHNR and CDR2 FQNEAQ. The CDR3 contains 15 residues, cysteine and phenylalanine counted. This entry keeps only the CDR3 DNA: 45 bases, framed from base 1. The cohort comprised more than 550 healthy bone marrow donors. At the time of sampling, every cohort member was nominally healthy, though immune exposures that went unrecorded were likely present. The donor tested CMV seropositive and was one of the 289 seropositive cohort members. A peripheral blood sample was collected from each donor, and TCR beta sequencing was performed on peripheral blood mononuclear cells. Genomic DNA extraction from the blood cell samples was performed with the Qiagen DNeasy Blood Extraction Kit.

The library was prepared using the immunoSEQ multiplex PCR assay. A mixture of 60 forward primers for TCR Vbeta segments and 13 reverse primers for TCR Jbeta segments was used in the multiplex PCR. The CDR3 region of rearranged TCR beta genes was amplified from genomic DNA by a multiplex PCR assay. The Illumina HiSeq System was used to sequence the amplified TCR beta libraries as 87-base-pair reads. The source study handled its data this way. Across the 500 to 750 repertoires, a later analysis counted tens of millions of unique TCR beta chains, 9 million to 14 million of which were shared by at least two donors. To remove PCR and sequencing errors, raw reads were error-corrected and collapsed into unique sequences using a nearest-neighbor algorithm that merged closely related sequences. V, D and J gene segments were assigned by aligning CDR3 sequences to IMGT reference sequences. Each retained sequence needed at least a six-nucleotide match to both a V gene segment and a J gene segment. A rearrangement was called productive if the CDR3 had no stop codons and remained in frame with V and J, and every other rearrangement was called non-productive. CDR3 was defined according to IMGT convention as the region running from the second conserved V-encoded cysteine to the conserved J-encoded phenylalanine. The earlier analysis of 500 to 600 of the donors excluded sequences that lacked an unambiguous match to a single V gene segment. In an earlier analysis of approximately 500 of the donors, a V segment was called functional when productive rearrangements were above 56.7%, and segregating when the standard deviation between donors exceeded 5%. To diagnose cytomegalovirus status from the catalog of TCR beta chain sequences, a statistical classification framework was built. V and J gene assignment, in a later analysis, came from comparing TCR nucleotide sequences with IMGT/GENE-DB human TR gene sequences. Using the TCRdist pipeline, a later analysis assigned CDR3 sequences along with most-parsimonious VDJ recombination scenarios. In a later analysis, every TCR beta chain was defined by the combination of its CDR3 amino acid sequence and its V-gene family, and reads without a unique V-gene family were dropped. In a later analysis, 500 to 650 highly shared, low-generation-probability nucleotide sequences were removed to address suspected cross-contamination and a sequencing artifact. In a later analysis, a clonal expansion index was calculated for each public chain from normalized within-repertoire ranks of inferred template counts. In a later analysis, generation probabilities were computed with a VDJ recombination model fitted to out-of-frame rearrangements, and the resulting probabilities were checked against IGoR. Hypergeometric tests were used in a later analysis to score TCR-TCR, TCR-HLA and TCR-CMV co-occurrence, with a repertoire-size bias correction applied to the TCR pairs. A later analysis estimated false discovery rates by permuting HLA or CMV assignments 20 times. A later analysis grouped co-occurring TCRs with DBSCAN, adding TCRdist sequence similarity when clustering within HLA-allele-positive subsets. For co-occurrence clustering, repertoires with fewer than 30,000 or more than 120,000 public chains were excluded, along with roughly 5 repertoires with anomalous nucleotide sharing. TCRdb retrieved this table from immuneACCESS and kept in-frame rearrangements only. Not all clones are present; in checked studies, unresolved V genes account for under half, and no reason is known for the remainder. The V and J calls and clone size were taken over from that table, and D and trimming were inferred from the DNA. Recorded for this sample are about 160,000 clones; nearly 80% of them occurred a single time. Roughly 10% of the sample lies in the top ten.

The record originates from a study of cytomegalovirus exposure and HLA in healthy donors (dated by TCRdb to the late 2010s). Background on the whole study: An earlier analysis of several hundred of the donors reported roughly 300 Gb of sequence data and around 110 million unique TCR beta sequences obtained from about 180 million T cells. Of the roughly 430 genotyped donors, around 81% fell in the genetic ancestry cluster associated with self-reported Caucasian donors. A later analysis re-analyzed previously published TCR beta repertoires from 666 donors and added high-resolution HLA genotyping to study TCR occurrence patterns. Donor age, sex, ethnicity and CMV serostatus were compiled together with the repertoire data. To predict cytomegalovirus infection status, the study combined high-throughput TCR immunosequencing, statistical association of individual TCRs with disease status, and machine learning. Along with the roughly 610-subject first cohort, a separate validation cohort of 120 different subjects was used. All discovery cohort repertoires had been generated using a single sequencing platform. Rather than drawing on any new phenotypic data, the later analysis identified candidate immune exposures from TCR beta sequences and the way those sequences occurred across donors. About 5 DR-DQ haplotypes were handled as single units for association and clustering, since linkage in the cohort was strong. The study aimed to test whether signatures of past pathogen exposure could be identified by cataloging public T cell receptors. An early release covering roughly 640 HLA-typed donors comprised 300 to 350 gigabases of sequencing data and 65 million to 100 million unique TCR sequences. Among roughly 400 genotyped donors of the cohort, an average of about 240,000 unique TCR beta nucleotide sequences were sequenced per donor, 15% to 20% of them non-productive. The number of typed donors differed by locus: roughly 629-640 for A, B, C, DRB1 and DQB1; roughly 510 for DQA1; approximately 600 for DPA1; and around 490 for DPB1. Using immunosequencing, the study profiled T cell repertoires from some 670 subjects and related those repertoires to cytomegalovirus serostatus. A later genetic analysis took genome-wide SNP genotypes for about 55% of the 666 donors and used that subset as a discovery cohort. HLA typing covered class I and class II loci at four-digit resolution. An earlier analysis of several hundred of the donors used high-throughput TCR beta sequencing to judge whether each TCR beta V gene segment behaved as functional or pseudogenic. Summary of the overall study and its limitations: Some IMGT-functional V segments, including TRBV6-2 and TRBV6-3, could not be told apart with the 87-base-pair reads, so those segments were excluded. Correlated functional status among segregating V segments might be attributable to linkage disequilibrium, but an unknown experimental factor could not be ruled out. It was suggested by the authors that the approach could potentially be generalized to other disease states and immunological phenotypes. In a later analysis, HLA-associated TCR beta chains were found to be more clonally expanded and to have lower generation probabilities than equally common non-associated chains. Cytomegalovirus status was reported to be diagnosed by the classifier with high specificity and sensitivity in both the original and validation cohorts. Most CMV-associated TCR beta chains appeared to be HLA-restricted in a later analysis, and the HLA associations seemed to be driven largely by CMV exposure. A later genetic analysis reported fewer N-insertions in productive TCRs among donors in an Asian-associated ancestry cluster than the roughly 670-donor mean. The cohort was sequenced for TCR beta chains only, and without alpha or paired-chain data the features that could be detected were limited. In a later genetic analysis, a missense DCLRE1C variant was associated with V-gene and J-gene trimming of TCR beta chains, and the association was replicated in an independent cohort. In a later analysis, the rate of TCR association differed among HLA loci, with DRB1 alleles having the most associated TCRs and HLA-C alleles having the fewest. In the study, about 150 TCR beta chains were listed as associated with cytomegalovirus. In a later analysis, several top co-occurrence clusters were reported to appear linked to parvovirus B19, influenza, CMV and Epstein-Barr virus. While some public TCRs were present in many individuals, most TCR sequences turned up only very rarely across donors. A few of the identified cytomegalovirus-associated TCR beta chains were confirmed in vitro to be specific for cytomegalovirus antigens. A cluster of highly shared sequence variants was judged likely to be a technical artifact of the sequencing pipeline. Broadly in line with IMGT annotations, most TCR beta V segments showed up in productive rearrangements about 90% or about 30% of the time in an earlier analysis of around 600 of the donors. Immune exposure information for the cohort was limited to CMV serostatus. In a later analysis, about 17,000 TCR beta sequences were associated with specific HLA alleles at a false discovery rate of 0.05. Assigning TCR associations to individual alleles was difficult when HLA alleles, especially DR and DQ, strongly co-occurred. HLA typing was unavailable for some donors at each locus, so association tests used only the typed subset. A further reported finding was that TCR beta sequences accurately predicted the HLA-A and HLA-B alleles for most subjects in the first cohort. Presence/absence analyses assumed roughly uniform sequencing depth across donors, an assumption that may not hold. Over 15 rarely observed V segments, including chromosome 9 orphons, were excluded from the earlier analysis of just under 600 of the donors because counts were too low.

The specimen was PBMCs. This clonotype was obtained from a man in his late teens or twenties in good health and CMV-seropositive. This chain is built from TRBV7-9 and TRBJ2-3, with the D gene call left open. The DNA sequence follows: TGTGCCAGCAGCTTAGAGTCTGCCTACACAGATACGCAGTATTTT. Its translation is CASSLESAYTDTQYF.